Below, 30 T cell receptor beta chains from the same sample are listed, as sequenced in a study of OX40 agonist ivuxolimab in advanced cancers. Here immunoSEQ multiplex PCR was the method, and the copy in TCRdb shows in-frame clones only, minus some. The sample includes some 50,000 clones, around 86% of them seen just once. Specimen: CD4+ or CD8+ T cells sorted from blood, collected in a trial of the OX40 agonist ivuxolimab. These receptors all stem from an adult with an advanced solid tumor such as melanoma, head and neck, liver or kidney cancer.

The rearrangement uses TRBV12-5 and TRBJ2-1, with TRBD2 identical over 8 bases. This CDR3 is 16 amino acids long. With 3 bases clipped from V and 8 bases from J, the junction kept 12 bases outside the gene matches. Per the germline V gene, CDR1 is LGHNT and CDR2 is FRNRAP. CDR3 in amino acids: CASGLGYTGGFDEQFF. The CDR3 nucleotides are TGTGCTAGTGGTTTAGGGTATACGGGAGGGTTCGATGAGCAGTTCTTC.

The chain carries TRBV19 and TRBJ2-2; TRBD1 agrees at 9 bases. J was trimmed by 1 base and V by 2 bases; bases with no gene match: 2. Per germline, CDR1 LNHDA and CDR2 SQIVND (reference sequence). The length of the CDR3 is 16 residues. CDR3 in amino acids: CASSIWTGENTGELFF. CDR3 bases: TGTGCCAGTAGTATATGGACAGGGGAGAACACCGGGGAGCTGTTTTTT.

The J gene is TRBJ2-5, the V gene TRBV9; D possibly uses TRBD1 or TRBD2 (5 bases each). V dropped 1 base and J dropped 5 bases, with 15 bases sitting between them. Germline V CDR1 and CDR2: SGDLS, YYNGEE. The CDR3 length is 15 residues. This CDR3 is CASSVLQGAVETQYF. The CDR3, as DNA: TGTGCCAGCAGCGTACTTCAGGGAGCCGTGGAGACCCAGTACTTC. The full variable domain, rest sourced from reference TRBV9 and TRBJ2-5, is DSGVTQTPKHLITATGQRVTLRCSPRSGDLSVYWYQQSLDQGLQFLIQYYNGEERAKGNILERFSAQQFPDLHSELNLSSLELGDSALYFCASSVLQGAVETQYFGPGTRLLVL.

The chain recombines TRBV10-3 with TRBJ2-3, with 8 bases aligning to TRBD2. The CDR3 sequence is 14 residues long. The trim removed 10 bases at V and 6 bases at J, leaving 12 bases unmatched. Germline CDR1 and CDR2: ENHRY and SYGVKD. Here the CDR3 reads CATRGGGRRDTQYF. As DNA, the CDR3 is TGTGCCACCCGGGGGGGCGGGAGGAGGGATACGCAGTATTTT.

V usage is TRBV28 and J usage is TRBJ1-2; D not certain. The CDR3 has 14 amino acids. Germline-derived CDR1 and CDR2 are MDHEN and SYDVKM. V lost 5 bases and J lost 12, with 22 bases in between. The CDR3 loop is CASSTPPAVPAHTF. The DNA of the CDR3 is TGTGCCAGCAGTACCCCCCCGGCAGTACCCGCACACACCTTC.

This clone was seen once. The chain uses TRBV21-1 and TRBJ2-7; the DNA was not used to check the table's D call, TRBD1. TRBV21-1 is flagged as a pseudogene. The CDR3 spans 19 residues. CDR3 nucleotide sequence: TGTGCCAGCAGCTCACCAACCGACAGGGGCCCCCCTACCTCCTACGAGCAGTACTTC. Amino acids: CASSSPTDRGPPTSYEQYF.

The chain links TRBV29-1 to TRBJ2-5, with D unresolved. CDR3 length: 12 amino acids. V was shortened by 3 bases and J by 2 bases, with 7 bases between the two germline ends. Per germline, CDR1 SQVTM and CDR2 ANQGSEA. The CDR3 DNA follows: TGCAGCGTTGATACGAGACAAGAGACCCAGTACTTC. Translated, it gives CSVDTRQETQYF.

This chain links TRBV28 with TRBJ2-7, with a possible D match to TRBD1 (6 bases). This CDR3 has 14 amino acids. CDR1 is MDHEN, CDR2 SYDVKM, per germline. V was cut by 5 bases and J by 5 bases, with 16 bases left in between. The CDR3 sequence is CASSPIRDNNEQYF. CDR3 sequence (DNA): TGTGCCAGCAGTCCGATCCGGGACAACAACGAGCAGTACTTC.

This clone was counted only a few times. This sequence joins TRBV18 and TRBJ2-2; 10 bases align to TRBD1. The J segment lost 5 bases and the V segment lost 3 bases, leaving 3 bases of the junction unmatched. Germline V gene data show CDR1 as KGHSH and CDR2 as LQKENI. The length of the CDR3 is 15 residues. In nucleotides, the CDR3 is TGTGCCAGCTCACCGGGACAGGGGCGTACCGGGGAGCTGTTTTTT. Encoded protein: CASSPGQGRTGELFF.

The CDR3 here is CASSPTSGKETQYF. The CDR3 coding sequence is TGTGCCAGCTCACCTACCAGCGGCAAAGAGACCCAGTACTTC. The rearrangement joins TRBV18 to TRBJ2-5; D may be TRBD2 (5 bases). CDR1 is KGHSH, CDR2 LQKENI, per germline. Trimming left V 3 bases short and J 3 bases short, with 11 bases between. This CDR3 contains 14 residues.

V is TRBV6-1 and J is TRBJ2-3; no firm D call. This CDR3 comprises 13 residues. Trimming cost V 4 bases and J 0 bases, with 5 bases left between them. Per the germline V gene, CDR1 is MNHNS and CDR2 is SASEGT. CDR3 sequence: CASSGISTDTQYF. The CDR3 DNA reads TGTGCCAGCAGTGGCATCAGCACAGATACGCAGTATTTT.

The chain has TRBV28 and TRBJ1-4; D is undetermined. V lost 2 bases and J lost 8, with 3 bases in between. Germline CDR1 MDHEN, CDR2 SYDVKM. This CDR3 comprises 11 residues. The chain's CDR3 is CASSLAEKLFF. The CDR3 DNA reads TGTGCCAGCAGTTTAGCGGAAAAACTGTTTTTT.

CDR3 sequence: CASSLTGYNEQFF. The CDR3 DNA reads TGTGCCAGCAGCTTAACTGGTTACAATGAGCAGTTCTTC. The rearrangement links TRBV7-3 to TRBJ2-1; D is ambiguous. This CDR3 comprises 13 residues. V lost 0 bases and J 4 bases, leaving 4 bases between the germline ends. CDR1 is SGHTA, CDR2 FQGTGA, per germline. The full variable domain, completed using reference TRBV7-3 and TRBJ2-1, is GAGVSQTPSNKVTEKGKYVELRCDPISGHTALYWYRQSLGQGPEFLIYFQGTGAADDSGLPNDRFFAVRPEGSVSTLKIQRTERGDSAVYLCASSLTGYNEQFFGPGTRLTVL.

The J gene is TRBJ1-2, the V gene TRBV15; maybe TRBD1 (5 bases). V was clipped by 0 bases and J by 2 bases, with 10 bases between them. Germline CDR1 and CDR2: LNHNV and YYDKDF (reference sequence). CDR3 size: 15 residues. CDR3 in DNA: TGTGCCACCAGCAGAGATCCCCAGGGAAACTATGGCTACACCTTC. This gives the protein CATSRDPQGNYGYTF.

The chain carries TRBV28 and TRBJ2-7; TRBD2 is a possible D gene (6 bases). This CDR3 comprises 14 residues. CDR1 and CDR2 from the germline V gene are MDHEN and SYDVKM. V dropped 9 bases and J dropped 0 bases, with 15 bases sitting between them. CDR3 nucleotide sequence: TGTGCCAGTGGATTGTTGGGGGGCTCCTACGAGCAGTACTTC. It encodes CASGLLGGSYEQYF.

The genes are TRBV5-1 and TRBJ1-2, with D perhaps TRBD1 (6 bases). CDR1 and CDR2 from the germline V gene are SGHRS and YFSETQ. The CDR3 consists of 16 residues. Trimming stripped 2 bases from V and 4 bases from J, with 18 bases between. CDR3: CASSLDGGPGSYGYTF. The CDR3 DNA reads as TGCGCCAGCAGCTTAGACGGGGGCCCGGGGAGCTATGGCTACACCTTC.

The chain links TRBV20-1 to TRBJ2-1; D gene unclear. The CDR3 has 10 amino acids. Germline CDR1 reads DFQATT; CDR2 reads SNEGSKA (reference sequence). Trimming took 2 bases from V and 10 from J, leaving 6 bases between them. Written as DNA, the CDR3 is TGCAGTGCTAGAATTCCGGAGCAGTTCTTC. Protein sequence: CSARIPEQFF.

The chain uses TRBV4-1 and TRBJ2-2, with 15 bases aligning to TRBD2. The CDR3 totals 18 residues. Trimming cost V 4 bases and J 4 bases; bases outside gene matches: 7. Germline V lookup: CDR1 MGHRA, CDR2 YSYEKL. CDR3 loop: CASSPPGLAGGGTGELFF. In DNA, the CDR3 is TGCGCCAGCAGCCCCCCGGGACTAGCGGGAGGAGGCACCGGGGAGCTGTTTTTT.

As DNA, the CDR3 is TGTGCCAGCAGCTTTGATCCTGGACCCTACGAGCAGTACTTC. Its protein is CASSFDPGPYEQYF. The chain recombines TRBV7-2 with TRBJ2-5; no clear D gene. Near its end, the DNA agrees better with TRBJ2-7, so the J call may be wrong. The CDR3 totals 14 residues. Germline-derived CDR1 and CDR2 are SGHTA and FQGNSA.

The V gene is TRBV5-1, the J gene TRBJ2-3; 7 nucleotides align to TRBD2. The CDR3 is 16 residues long. J gave up 0 bases and V 0 bases, and 4 bases lay outside the gene matches. Looked up from germline, CDR1 is SGHRS and CDR2 is YFSETQ. The CDR3 region has the DNA TGCGCCAGCAGCTTGGAGGTAGCGGGTAGCACAGATACGCAGTATTTT. Amino acids: CASSLEVAGSTDTQYF.

This clone has more than one count but fewer than ten. V gene TRBV27 combines with J gene TRBJ2-7, with 10 positions matching TRBD1. CDR1 is MNHEY, CDR2 SMNVEV, per germline (reference sequence). Trimming cost V 5 bases and J 6 bases; bases outside gene matches: 10. The CDR3 totals 15 residues. The CDR3, as DNA: TGTGCCAGCAGTGGGACCGGGACAGGGGTCCGCGAGCAGTACTTC. Its translation: CASSGTGTGVREQYF.

This rearrangement joins TRBV29-1 to TRBJ2-5; 8 nucleotides align to TRBD1. Judging by the DNA end, TRBJ2-7 fits better; the J call may be wrong. The CDR3 loop spans 12 amino acids. CDR1 is SQVTM, CDR2 ANQGSEA, per germline. This CDR3 reads CSGIGQGHEQYF. The DNA for the CDR3 is TGCAGTGGGATTGGACAGGGCCACGAGCAGTACTTC.

The chain carries TRBV5-1 and TRBJ2-6; the D is unclear. The CDR3 has 17 residues. Germline values: CDR1 SGHRS, CDR2 YFSETQ. Trimming removed 4 bases at V and 0 bases at J, with 14 bases between. CDR3 region: CASSPHPPVSGANVLTF. CDR3 bases: TGCGCCAGCAGCCCGCACCCCCCAGTCTCTGGGGCCAACGTCCTGACTTTC.

The J gene is TRBJ1-1, the V gene TRBV19; D perhaps matches TRBD1 (6 bases). Trimming removed 5 bases at V and 1 base at J, with 8 bases between. Per germline, CDR1 LNHDA and CDR2 SQIVND (reference sequence). CDR3 length equals 13 residues. The DNA for the CDR3 is TGTGCCAGTAGTCTGGACAGGAACACTGAAGCTTTCTTT. Protein sequence: CASSLDRNTEAFF.

The chain carries TRBV6-1 and TRBJ2-3, with TRBD2 identical over 7 bases. The ends lost 4 bases at V and 3 bases at J; junction bases unmatched: 19. CDR3 length equals 19 residues. In germline, CDR1 is MNHNS, CDR2 SASEGT. The CDR3 DNA follows: TGTGCCAGCAGTGCTTCTCCCCCCATTGGTGGGAGGGTGACAGATACGCAGTATTTT. It yields the protein CASSASPPIGGRVTDTQYF.

The chain employs TRBV6-5 and TRBJ2-3, with D perhaps TRBD1 (6 bases). Trimming left V 6 bases short and J 2 bases short, with 9 bases between. Looked up from germline, CDR1 is MNHEY and CDR2 is SVGAGI. The CDR3 has 13 residues. CDR3 DNA: TGTGCCAGCAGACGGGACATCACAGATACGCAGTATTTT. Translating it yields CASRRDITDTQYF.

The chain has TRBV5-1 and TRBJ1-4; D possibly corresponds to TRBD1 (6 bases). This CDR3 region has 13 residues. CDR1 is SGHRS and CDR2 is YFSETQ in the germline V gene. V lost 1 base to trimming and J lost 8 bases, with 9 bases between them. CDR3 nucleotide sequence: TGCGCCAGCAGCTTGTCAGGGGCCGAAAAACTGTTTTTT. This codes for CASSLSGAEKLFF.

The chain recombines TRBV2 with TRBJ1-6; D call uncertain. V lost 3 bases to trimming and J lost 7 bases, with 16 bases between them. Germline V gives CDR1 SNHLY, CDR2 FYNNEI. This CDR3 contains 16 residues. CDR3 coding DNA: TGTGCCAGCAGTGAGCCCAGGCCCCGACCCAATTCACCCCTCCACTTT. Its translation: CASSEPRPRPNSPLHF.

This clone was recorded once. This chain uses TRBV7-9 with TRBJ2-1; the match to TRBD2 covers 8 bases. The junction had 17 bases not matched to a gene; V was cut back by 5 bases and J by 14 bases. The CDR3 sequence is 15 residues long. Germline CDR1 reads SEHNR; CDR2 reads FQNEAQ (reference sequence). The CDR3 reads CASSSRRGEIVNEFF. CDR3 bases: TGTGCCAGCAGCAGTAGGCGGGGGGAAATAGTAAATGAGTTCTTC.

This clone was detected once. The genes are TRBV7-2 and TRBJ1-5; perhaps TRBD1 as D (5 bases). Trimming took 2 bases from V and 3 from J, leaving 8 bases between them. The length of the CDR3 is 14 residues. Germline V gene sequence: CDR1 SGHTA, CDR2 FQGNSA. The CDR3 DNA reads as TGTGCCAGCAGCTTACAAGGGGTCAATCAGCCCCAGCATTTT. As protein: CASSLQGVNQPQHF.